The present T cell receptor beta chain was sequenced within a study of cytomegalovirus exposure and HLA in healthy donors. Study at large: It was reported in a later analysis that the 120 validation repertoires used the same platform as the 650 to 800 first-cohort repertoires. Study-wide points: Some TCR beta chains (about 180 of them) were listed as cytomegalovirus-associated.

From the approximately 110-subject validation cohort, which was separate from the roughly 700-subject first cohort, the donors were drawn. Remarks on this clone: The antigen remains unidentified.

Sequencing used immunoSEQ multiplex PCR; TCRdb keeps in-frame clones, though not all of them. Of 200,000 or so clones listed, 84% are singletons. CDR1 MRHNA and CDR2 SNTAGT come from the germline V gene. The trim removed 3 bases at V and 2 bases at J, leaving 7 bases unmatched. The length of the CDR3 is 16 residues. Sequencing was performed on PBMCs. This chain connects TRBV6-4 to TRBJ1-1, with 9 bases matching TRBD1. The receptor was derived from a woman aged 30 to 39 in good health and CMV-seropositive. The CDR3 DNA reads TGTGCCAGCAGTGAGGTCCCGACAGGGGGAAACACTGAAGCTTTCTTT. Protein product: CASSEVPTGGNTEAFF.